The rows below give T cell receptor beta chains drawn from one sample of a study of blood T cell repertoires in COVID-19. TCRdb's copy holds only in-frame clones and misses some; the assay was immunoSEQ multiplex PCR. Seen here are 220,000 or so clones, roughly 84% observed once, and the top ten hold 3% to 4.5%. Sequencing was carried out using peripheral blood. All receptors come from a woman of 80 years or more with acute or convalescent COVID-19. The CDR3 runs from the conserved cysteine through the conserved F or W. A D gene is named only where the DNA matches it firmly. Rows may omit the clone size; those that give it use once, few, many or a size class.

d_gene	v_gene	abundance	j_gene	CDR3nt	CDR3aa
.	TRBV12-3/TRBV12-4	.	TRBJ2-5	TGTGCCAGCAGTTTAGTCAGTAAGACCCAGTACTTC	CASSLVSKTQYF
.	TRBV7-9	.	TRBJ2-5	TGTGCCAGCGGGGACACTCTAGTCGAAGAAGAGACCCAGTACTTC	CASGDTLVEEETQYF
TRBD1	TRBV19	.	TRBJ1-3	TGTGCCAGTAGTCCCCTTCACCGGGACAGGGGACAGAACATATATTTT	CASSPLHRDRGQNIYF
TRBD1	TRBV5-1	.	TRBJ1-2	TGCGCCAGCAGCTTGGGGGGGACAGGCTATGGCTACACCTTC	CASSLGGTGYGYTF
.	TRBV11-2	.	TRBJ2-1	TGTGCCAGCAGCTTACAAGGACAAACGCCGGGTGAGCAGTTCTTC	CASSLQGQTPGEQFF
.	TRBV7-9	.	TRBJ1-1	TGTGCCAGCAGCTTCCAACAGGGGAACACTGAAGCTTTCTTT	CASSFQQGNTEAFF
.	TRBV19	.	TRBJ1-1	TGTGCCAGTAATAAAGGACTGGGATTAGACTTGAACACTGAAGCTTTCTTT	CASNKGLGLDLNTEAFF
.	TRBV3-1/TRBV3-2	.	TRBJ1-6	TGTGCCAGCAGCCACCGGACAGCCCAGAATAATTCACCCCTCCACTTT	CASSHRTAQNNSPLHF
.	TRBV2	.	TRBJ1-1	TGTGCCAGCAGTACGATTGGACAGAACACTGAAGCTTTCTTT	CASSTIGQNTEAFF
TRBD1	TRBV6-5	many	TRBJ1-2	TGTGCCAGCAGCACACCGACAGGGATATTGTATGGCTACACCTTC	CASSTPTGILYGYTF
.	TRBV4-3	few	TRBJ2-2	TGCGCCAGCAGCCAAGGCGGGACAGCTAGGGAGCTGTTTTTT	CASSQGGTARELFF
.	TRBV24-1	.	TRBJ1-2	TGTGCCACCAGTGATTCAGGGGACGGCTACACCTTC	CATSDSGDGYTF
TRBD1	TRBV7-2	.	TRBJ1-1	TGTGCCAGCAGCGGCGGGACAGGGAGGAACACTGAAGCTTTCTTT	CASSGGTGRNTEAFF
.	TRBV30	.	TRBJ2-3	TGTGCCTGGAGTTTACAGGTCGACACAGATACGCAGTATTTT	CAWSLQVDTDTQYF
TRBD2	TRBV6-5	.	TRBJ2-5	TGTGCCAGCAGAAAAACTAGCGGCCAGTACTTC	CASRKTSGQYF
TRBD1	TRBV9	.	TRBJ1-1	TGTGCCAGCAGCGTCTCCGGGACAGTGAACACTGAAGCTTTCTTT	CASSVSGTVNTEAFF
TRBD2	TRBV7-2	few	TRBJ2-7	TGTGCCAGCAGCCGTCGGACTAGCCCCGGGGGGGAGCAGTACTTC	CASSRRTSPGGEQYF
.	TRBV29-1	.	TRBJ2-7	TGCAGCGTCGGACACGGAATAAACTACGAGCAGTACTTC	CSVGHGINYEQYF
TRBD1	TRBV28	.	TRBJ1-4	TGTGCCAGCAGCCCAGGGGGTCAGGGTGTCAAAAAACTGTTTTTT	CASSPGGQGVKKLFF
TRBD1	TRBV7-2	.	TRBJ1-2	TGTGCCAGCAGCTTAGGGACAGGGGGCGGTATCTATGGCTACACCTTC	CASSLGTGGGIYGYTF
TRBD1	TRBV19	.	TRBJ1-5	TGTGCCAGTAGTGACAGGGTAAGAGGCAATCAGCCCCAGCATTTT	CASSDRVRGNQPQHF
.	TRBV7-2	.	TRBJ1-4	TGTGCCAGCAGCATCGTACAGGGTAGTAATGAAAAACTGTTTTTT	CASSIVQGSNEKLFF
.	TRBV20-1	.	TRBJ1-2	TGCAGGGGGCGCCGGGCAGATGGCTACACCTTC	CRGRRADGYTF
.	TRBV28	.	TRBJ1-4	TGTGCCAGCATGGTCCCGGGGAGGGCTAATGAAAAACTGTTTTTT	CASMVPGRANEKLFF
TRBD2	TRBV5-1	.	TRBJ2-7	TGCGCCAGCAGCTTGGATTATAGCGGGCGGACCTACGAGCAGTACTTC	CASSLDYSGRTYEQYF
TRBD2	TRBV2	few	TRBJ2-1	TGTGCCAGCAGTCAATCTAGCGGGGGCAACTCCTACAATGAGCAGTTCTTC	CASSQSSGGNSYNEQFF
.	TRBV2	.	TRBJ1-4	TGTGCCAGCATATCAGGGCCCGGTGAAAAACTGTTTTTT	CASISGPGEKLFF
TRBD1	TRBV28	many	TRBJ2-7	TGTGCCAGCAGTTTTTCAGGGACAGGCTCCTACGAGCAGTACTTC	CASSFSGTGSYEQYF
TRBD1	TRBV6-5	.	TRBJ1-2	TGTGCCAGCAGTCCAGGGACAGAAGCTAACTATGGCTACACCTTC	CASSPGTEANYGYTF